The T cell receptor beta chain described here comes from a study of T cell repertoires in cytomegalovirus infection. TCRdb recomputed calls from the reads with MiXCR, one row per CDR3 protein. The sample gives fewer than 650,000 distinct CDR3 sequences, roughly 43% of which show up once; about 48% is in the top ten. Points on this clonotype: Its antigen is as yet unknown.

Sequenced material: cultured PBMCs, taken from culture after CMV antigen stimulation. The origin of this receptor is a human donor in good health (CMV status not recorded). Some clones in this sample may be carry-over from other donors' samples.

The CDR3 reads CASSVGVRGRHTDTQYF. The DNA of the CDR3 is TGTGCCAGCAGCGTAGGGGTCCGAGGGCGACACACAGATACGCAGTATTTT. V is TRBV9 and J is TRBJ2-3; D may be TRBD2 (5 bases). Germline V gene lookup returns CDR1 SGDLS and CDR2 YYNGEE. The CDR3 runs to 17 residues. Trimming took 0 bases from V and 2 from J, leaving 16 bases between them.